The 27 T cell receptor beta chains presented below share a single source sample, sequenced in a study of metastatic and nonmetastatic thyroid tumors. Each patient came to thyroid surgery without any prior treatment (of any kind). TCRdb called clones again from the PCR reads with MiXCR. The sample lists roughly 10,000 clones; 22% were seen once. Sequencing was done on a sample of adjacent normal tissue. These receptors were obtained from a female donor with papillary thyroid cancer or a benign thyroid nodule (not recorded which). Some clones in this sample may be carry-over from other donors' samples.

This clone was seen at least ten times. This chain connects TRBV11-1 to TRBJ1-1, with TRBD1 matching over 8 bases. The CDR3 spans 16 residues. Germline V gene lookup returns CDR1 SGHAT and CDR2 FQDESV (reference sequence). The V and J ends lost 5 bases and 11 bases, in that order; junction bases with no gene match: 19. The CDR3 sequence is CASSLTPGGSRESAFF. In DNA, the CDR3 is TGTGCCAGCAGCCTTACCCCAGGGGGCTCTCGCGAATCGGCTTTCTTT.

By share of the sample, this clone is medium-sized. The chain has TRBV6-2 or TRBV6-3 and TRBJ1-5; D gene uncertain. Germline lookup yields CDR1 MNHEY and CDR2 SVGEGT. Trimming removed 2 bases at V and 9 bases at J, with 14 bases between. The CDR3 has 14 amino acids. The CDR3 DNA is TGTGCCAGCAGTTACGACACGGGCCCCGGGCCCCAGCATTTT. This sequence encodes CASSYDTGPGPQHF.

The chain couples TRBV20-1 to TRBJ2-7; no reliable D call. The CDR3 sequence is 12 residues long. The V end lost 3 bases, the J end lost 7 bases, and 13 bases lay between the germline ends. The germline CDR1 and CDR2 sequences are DFQATT and SNEGSKA (reference sequence). The CDR3 sequence is CSASPFPEEQYF. In DNA form, the CDR3 reads TGCAGTGCTAGTCCCTTCCCGGAGGAGCAGTACTTC.

The table lists this clone with many counts. Just one base apart from a much larger clone, this may be a read error. The chain uses TRBV20-1 and TRBJ2-5; 7 bases align to TRBD2. Germline values: CDR1 DFQATT, CDR2 SNEGSKA (reference sequence). CDR3 length: 12 residues. V dropped 6 bases and J dropped 8; count of bases not matched to a gene: 9. CDR3 in DNA: TGCAGTGCGGGGACTAACGGGAAAACCCAGTACTTC. It yields the protein CSAGTNGKTQYF.

This chain uses TRBV2 with TRBJ2-7; the match to TRBD2 covers 8 bases. With V trimmed by 6 bases and J by 4 bases, 8 bases remained unmatched. The CDR3 is 14 residues long. CDR1 and CDR2 (germline): SNHLY, FYNNEI. Here the CDR3 DNA reads TGTGCCAGCAGCGTACTAGCGGTTACATACGAGCAGTACTTC. The encoded protein is CASSVLAVTYEQYF.

This clone has a count of ten or more. The CDR3 spells CASSSGTSGFYNEQFF. In DNA, the CDR3 is TGTGCCAGCAGCTCCGGGACTAGCGGATTCTACAATGAGCAGTTCTTC. The rearrangement links TRBV5-5 to TRBJ2-1, with TRBD2 identical over 11 bases. Trimming removed 3 bases from V and 3 bases from J; junction bases left unmatched: 5. The germline V gene encodes CDR1 SGHKS and CDR2 YYEKEE (reference sequence). The CDR3 is 16 residues long.

The V gene is TRBV30, the J gene TRBJ2-7; 9 nucleotides match TRBD1. The V gene's germline CDR1 is GTSNPN and CDR2 SVGIG (reference sequence). V lost 2 bases and J lost 3; bases outside the gene matches: 5. The CDR3 totals 14 residues. The CDR3 DNA is TGTGCCTGGAGTCGGGGACAGGGAGTCTACGAGCAGTACTTC. This translates into CAWSRGQGVYEQYF.

The chain recombines TRBV12-3 or TRBV12-4 with TRBJ1-4; the D is unclear. The CDR3 has 11 amino acids. The V and J ends lost 5 bases and 8 bases respectively, with 6 bases between them. The CDR3 DNA reads TGTGCCAGCAGTGCTCCGGAAAAACTGTTTTTT. Protein product: CASSAPEKLFF.

On this clone itself: Compared with germline, one end of the junction differs, possibly owing to a read error. V usage is TRBV5-1 and J usage is TRBJ2-4; D gene uncertain. The V gene's germline CDR1 is SGHRS and CDR2 YFSETQ. The CDR3 is made up of 14 amino acids. The CDR3 bases are TGCCCCAGCACCTTGGCAGGTCCCCAAAACATTCAGTACTTC. Translated, it gives CPSTLAGPQNIQYF. The whole variable domain, filled in from reference TRBV5-1 and TRBJ2-4, reads KAGVTQTPRYLIKTRGQQVTLSCSPISGHRSVSWYQQTPGQGLQFLFEYFSETQRNKGNFPGRFSGRQFSNSRSEMNVSTLELGDSALYLCPSTLAGPQNIQYFGAGTRLSVL.

At least ten counts were recorded for this clone. The chain recombines TRBV20-1 with TRBJ2-1; D call uncertain. The ends were cut back, 0 bases at V and 5 bases at J, with 11 bases in the middle. The CDR3 extends over 14 amino acids. CDR1 is DFQATT, CDR2 SNEGSKA, per germline (reference sequence). CDR3 nucleotide sequence: TGCAGTGCTAGAGATTGGGAAAGGAACAATGAGCAGTTCTTC. Protein sequence: CSARDWERNNEQFF.

With regard to this clone: It may be a read error: a sequence one base away is much more abundant. V is TRBV5-1 and J is TRBJ2-7; maybe TRBD2 (6 bases). This CDR3 has 15 amino acids. Germline V lookup: CDR1 SGHRS, CDR2 YFSETQ. The CDR3 sequence: CASSSGLTSSYEHYF. The CDR3 nucleotides are TGCGCCAGCAGCTCGGGACTGACGAGCTCCTACGAGCATTACTTC.

The chain recombines TRBV6-1 with TRBJ2-1, with 10 bases fitting TRBD1. V shed 6 bases, J shed 8 bases, and the junction held 13 bases outside the gene matches. This CDR3 has 16 amino acids. Per germline, CDR1 MNHNS and CDR2 SASEGT. The CDR3 region is CASRAGTGDLLDEQFF. The CDR3 DNA reads as TGTGCCAGCAGAGCGGGGACAGGGGACCTTTTGGATGAGCAGTTCTTC.

V usage is TRBV7-3 and J usage is TRBJ2-7, with D possibly being TRBD2 (6 bases). In germline, CDR1 is SGHTA, CDR2 FQGTGA. The CDR3 totals 13 residues. The germline V and J ends were trimmed by 4 bases and 4 bases, with 11 bases remaining between them. This CDR3 is CASSWGDSYEQYF. CDR3 bases: TGTGCCAGCAGCTGGGGGGACTCGTACGAGCAGTACTTC.

V usage is TRBV11-2 and J usage is TRBJ2-1; 9 bases match TRBD2. Trimming cost V 7 bases and J 1 base; bases outside gene matches: 5. The length of the CDR3 is 15 residues. CDR1 is SGHAT and CDR2 is FQNNGV in the germline V gene. CDR3 sequence: CASKVAGGSYNEQFF. Written as DNA, the CDR3 is TGTGCCAGCAAGGTCGCGGGAGGGTCCTACAATGAGCAGTTCTTC.

This clone is medium-sized (0.01 to 0.1%) within its sample. The genes are TRBV2 and TRBJ1-1; D might be TRBD1 (6 bases). This CDR3 contains 12 residues. Trimming pared 6 bases from V and 1 base from J, leaving 6 bases between. Germline-derived CDR1 and CDR2 are SNHLY and FYNNEI. The CDR3 region is CASRGQNTEAFF. Here the CDR3 DNA reads TGTGCCAGCAGGGGACAGAACACTGAAGCTTTCTTT.

This clone has a handful of counts. The rearrangement joins TRBV7-8 to TRBJ2-7; D is uncertain. Germline loops: CDR1 SGHVS, CDR2 FQNEAQ. V lost 4 bases and J lost 3, with 7 bases in between. This CDR3 is 12 amino acids long. The CDR3 region has the DNA TGTGCCAGCAGCTCCCGCGGCTACGAGCAGTACTTC. As protein: CASSSRGYEQYF.

The chain carries TRBV13 and TRBJ1-6, with TRBD1 as a possible D gene (5 bases). This CDR3 has 16 amino acids. V was clipped by 5 bases and J by 7 bases, with 18 bases between them. Germline V lookup: CDR1 PRHDT, CDR2 FYEKMQ (reference sequence). The CDR3 sequence is CASSDSLEGINSPLHF. The CDR3 DNA sequence: TGTGCCAGCAGCGACTCTTTAGAGGGGATAAATTCACCCCTCCACTTT.

This clone was seen only once. The V call is TRBV3-1, the J call TRBJ1-5, with D maybe TRBD1 (6 bases). The CDR3 covers 16 residues. Germline loops: CDR1 LGHDT, CDR2 YNNKEL (reference sequence). The V end lost 0 bases, the J end lost 7 bases, and 16 bases lay between the germline ends. The CDR3 DNA sequence: TGTGCCAGCAGCCAAGATTTTGGCAGGGGAGGCCAGCCCCAGCATTTT. Translated: CASSQDFGRGGQPQHF.

About this clone: A read error may be the cause here, since a much bigger clone is one base away. V usage is TRBV7-9 and J usage is TRBJ2-4; the D gene is possibly TRBD2 (6 bases). The germline gives CDR1 SEHNR, CDR2 FQNEAQ (reference sequence). This CDR3 spans 16 amino acids. V was trimmed by 2 bases and J by 8 bases, leaving 19 bases between them. CDR3 sequence reads: CASSLSVVGGSDIQYF. The CDR3 region has the DNA TGTGCCAGCAGCTTATCCGTAGTCGGGGGTTCGGACATTCAGTACTTC. Using reference TRBV7-9 and TRBJ2-4 for the parts outside the CDR3, the full variable domain is DTGVSQNPRHKITKRGQNVTFRCDPISEHNRLYWYRQTLGQGPEFLTYFQNEAQLEKSRLLSDRFSAERPKGSFSTLEIQRTEQGDSAMYLCASSLSVVGGSDIQYFGAGTRLSVL.

The V call is TRBV11-2, the J call TRBJ1-3; possibly TRBD1 for D (6 bases). The CDR3 length is 13 residues. V lost 4 bases and J 6 bases, leaving 10 bases between the germline ends. Germline lookup yields CDR1 SGHAT and CDR2 FQNNGV. The CDR3 nucleotides are TGTGCCAGCAGCTCACAGGGTGTAAACACCATATATTTT. Translation: CASSSQGVNTIYF.

Comments on this clone: A junction boundary mismatches the germline segment, possibly from a read error. The genes are TRBV5-6 and TRBJ1-1; D not resolved. The CDR3 loop spans 13 amino acids. Per the germline V gene, CDR1 is SGHDT and CDR2 is YYEEEE. CDR3 sequence reads: CASSLVRNTDAFF. The CDR3 coding sequence is TGTGCAAGCAGCTTGGTTCGAAACACTGACGCTTTCTTT.

There are a few counts of this clone. The V call is TRBV6-2 or TRBV6-3, the J call TRBJ2-5; the D is unclear. This CDR3 is 11 amino acids long. Germline V gene data show CDR1 as MNHEY and CDR2 as SVGEGT. V lost 5 bases to trimming and J lost 7 bases, with 8 bases between them. DNA of the CDR3: TGTGCCAGCAGTGCCAAGAGGACCCAGTACTTC. It translates to CASSAKRTQYF.

The genes are TRBV18 and TRBJ2-3; D is ambiguous. V was pared by 2 bases and J by 1 base, with 4 bases between. Germline V CDR1 and CDR2: KGHSH, LQKENI. The length of the CDR3 is 13 residues. As DNA, the CDR3 is TGTGCCAGCTCACCAGGGGGCACAGATACGCAGTATTTT. It specifies CASSPGGTDTQYF.

This clone is classed as medium-sized. This chain links TRBV27 with TRBJ2-7; TRBD1 might be the D (6 bases). The CDR3 runs 13 residues. Germline values: CDR1 MNHEY, CDR2 SMNVEV (reference sequence). V was cut by 6 bases and J by 5 bases, with 14 bases left in between. DNA of the CDR3: TGTGCCAGCAGAATTTCAGGGGACCACGAGCAGTACTTC. It codes for CASRISGDHEQYF.

This clone came up a few times. The chain combines TRBV27 with TRBJ2-7; the D gene could be TRBD1 or TRBD2 (6 bases each). This CDR3 comprises 14 residues. Germline CDR1 is MNHEY and CDR2 is SMNVEV (reference sequence). The ends were cut back, 2 bases at V and 3 bases at J, with 11 bases in the middle. In DNA form, the CDR3 reads TGTGCCAGCAGTTTACGGGGGCCCAACTACGAGCAGTACTTC. This sequence encodes CASSLRGPNYEQYF.

This clone was seen a few times. CDR3 amino acids: CASRVGLDGEQFF. CDR3 coding DNA: TGTGCCAGTAGGGTAGGACTAGATGGTGAGCAGTTCTTC. V gene TRBV19 combines with J gene TRBJ2-1; 7 nucleotides line up with TRBD2. The CDR3 spans 13 residues. Germline CDR1 and CDR2: LNHDA and SQIVND (reference sequence). J lost 9 bases, V lost 6 bases, and 8 bases had no gene match.

This clone was observed at least ten times. The gene calls are TRBV5-8 and TRBJ2-3; 10 bases align to TRBD2. CDR1 and CDR2 from the germline V gene are SGHTS and YDEGEE. The trim removed 4 bases at V and 5 bases at J, leaving 10 bases unmatched. This CDR3 has 16 amino acids. CDR3 sequence (DNA): TGTGCCAGCAGCGACGGGGGGACTAGCGTGGGAGATACGCAGTATTTT. It translates to CASSDGGTSVGDTQYF.